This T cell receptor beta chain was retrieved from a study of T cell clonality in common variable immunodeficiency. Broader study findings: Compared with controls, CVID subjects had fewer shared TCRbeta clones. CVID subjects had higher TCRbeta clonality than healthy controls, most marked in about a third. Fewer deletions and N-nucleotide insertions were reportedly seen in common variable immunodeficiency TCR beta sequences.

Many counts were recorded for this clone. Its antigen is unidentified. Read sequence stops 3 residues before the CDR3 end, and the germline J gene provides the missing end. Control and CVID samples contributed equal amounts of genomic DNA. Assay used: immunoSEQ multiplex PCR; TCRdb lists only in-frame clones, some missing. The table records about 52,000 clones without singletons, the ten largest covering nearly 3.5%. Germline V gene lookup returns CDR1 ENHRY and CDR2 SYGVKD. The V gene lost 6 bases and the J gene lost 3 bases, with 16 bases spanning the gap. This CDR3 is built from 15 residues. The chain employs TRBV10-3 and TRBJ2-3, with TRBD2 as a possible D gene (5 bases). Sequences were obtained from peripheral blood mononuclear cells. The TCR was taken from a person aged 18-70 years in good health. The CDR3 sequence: CAISVTGQRTDTQYF. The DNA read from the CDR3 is TGTGCCATCAGCGTGACGGGCCAGCGGACAGATACG.